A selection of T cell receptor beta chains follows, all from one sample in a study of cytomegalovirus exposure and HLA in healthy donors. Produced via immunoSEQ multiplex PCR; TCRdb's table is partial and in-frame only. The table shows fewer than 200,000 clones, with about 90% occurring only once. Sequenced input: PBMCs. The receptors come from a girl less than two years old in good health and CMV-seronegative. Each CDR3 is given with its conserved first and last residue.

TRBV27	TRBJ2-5	CASSPDWPQETQYF
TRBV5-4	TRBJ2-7	CASSLVNNYEQYF
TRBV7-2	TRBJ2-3	CASSLIQGLGQYF
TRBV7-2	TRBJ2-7	CASSLASTAYEQYF
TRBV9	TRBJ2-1	CASSVASDEQFF
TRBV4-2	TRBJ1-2	CASSQGQGFYGYTF
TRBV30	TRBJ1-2	CAWSGQGLGYTF
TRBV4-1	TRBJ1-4	CASSQGAWGATNEKLFF
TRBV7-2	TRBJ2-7	CASSLRGSGSYEQYF
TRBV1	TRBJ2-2	CTSSQEDLNTGELFF
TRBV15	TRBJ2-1	CATSRGFSTTYNEQFF
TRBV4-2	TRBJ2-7	CASSQDGGLIAGAHEQYF
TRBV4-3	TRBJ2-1	CASSNTGQLQFF
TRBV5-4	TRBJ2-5	CASSLGGGPRETQYF
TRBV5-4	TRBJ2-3	CASSPGGGADTQYF
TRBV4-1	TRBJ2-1	CASSQDPRGRGELREGGEQFF
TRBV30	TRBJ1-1	CAWGDRGPEAFF
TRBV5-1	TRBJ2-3	CASSERLAHTDTQYF
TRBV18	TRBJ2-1	CASSPSWEGRNEQFF
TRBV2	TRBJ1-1	CASLLLPPNTEAFF
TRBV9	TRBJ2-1	CASSVGLAGVDEQFF
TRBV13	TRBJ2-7	CASSYYSVVYEQYF